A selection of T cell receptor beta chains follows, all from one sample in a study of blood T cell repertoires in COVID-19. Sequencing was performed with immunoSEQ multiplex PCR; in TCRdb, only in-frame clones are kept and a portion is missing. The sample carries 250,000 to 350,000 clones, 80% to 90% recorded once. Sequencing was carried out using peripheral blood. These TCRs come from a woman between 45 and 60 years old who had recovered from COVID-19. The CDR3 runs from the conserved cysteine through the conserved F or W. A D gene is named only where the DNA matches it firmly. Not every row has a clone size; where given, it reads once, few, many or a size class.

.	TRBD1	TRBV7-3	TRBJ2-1	CASSLTGTDYNEQFF	TGTGCCAGCAGCTTAACGGGGACAGATTACAATGAGCAGTTCTTC
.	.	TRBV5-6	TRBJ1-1	CASSAYRAAAFF	TGTGCCAGCAGCGCGTACAGGGCGGCGGCTTTCTTT
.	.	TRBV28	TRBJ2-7	CASSEVAPYEQYF	TGTGCCAGCAGTGAGGTTGCTCCCTACGAGCAGTACTTC
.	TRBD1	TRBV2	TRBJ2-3	CASDRVADTQYF	TGTGCCAGCGACAGGGTGGCAGATACGCAGTATTTT
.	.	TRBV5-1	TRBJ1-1	CASGNRENTEAFF	TGCGCCAGCGGCAATCGGGAGAACACTGAAGCTTTCTTT
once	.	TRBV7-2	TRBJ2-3	CASSSQGSQADTQYF	TGTGCCAGCAGTTCCCAGGGATCACAGGCAGATACGCAGTATTTT
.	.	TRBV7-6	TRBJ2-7	CASSLDGRNRDEQYF	TGTGCCAGCAGCTTAGACGGTCGCAACAGGGACGAGCAGTACTTC
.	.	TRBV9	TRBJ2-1	CASSPSSTRGNEQFF	TGTGCCAGCAGTCCCTCGTCGACCCGGGGCAATGAGCAGTTCTTC
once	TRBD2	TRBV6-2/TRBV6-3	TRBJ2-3	CASSYSTSGGASPPHTQYF	TGTGCCAGCAGTTACTCGACTAGCGGGGGGGCCTCCCCCCCCCATACGCAGTATTTT
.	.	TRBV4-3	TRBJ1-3	CASSQDLRGNTIYF	TGCGCCAGCAGCCAAGATCTTCGGGGAAACACCATATATTTT
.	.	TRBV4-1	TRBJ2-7	CASSGFRSYEQYF	TGCGCCAGCTCGGGGTTTCGGTCCTACGAGCAGTACTTC
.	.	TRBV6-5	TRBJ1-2	CASSINRKDGYTF	TGTGCCAGCAGTATCAACAGGAAGGATGGCTACACCTTC
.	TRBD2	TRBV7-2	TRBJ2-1	CASSLSRGGQNEQFF	TGTGCCAGCAGCTTATCGCGGGGGGGCCAAAATGAGCAGTTCTTC
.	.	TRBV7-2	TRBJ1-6	CASSPGLLEPLHF	TGTGCCAGCAGCCCTGGACTTCTCGAACCCCTCCACTTT
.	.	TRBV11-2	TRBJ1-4	CASSIRTSGNEKLFF	TGTGCCAGCAGCATACGGACTTCGGGTAATGAAAAACTGTTTTTT
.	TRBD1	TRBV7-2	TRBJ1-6	CASSLDRQGGSPLHF	TGTGCCAGCAGCTTAGACAGACAGGGAGGCTCACCCCTCCACTTT
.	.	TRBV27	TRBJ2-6	CASSFLRYSGANVLTF	TGTGCCAGCAGTTTCCTCAGGTATTCTGGGGCCAACGTCCTGACTTTC
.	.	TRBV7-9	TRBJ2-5	CASSLVASALQETQYF	TGTGCCAGCAGCTTAGTGGCTAGCGCTTTACAAGAGACCCAGTACTTC
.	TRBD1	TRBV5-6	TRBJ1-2	CASSWDRGHYGYTF	TGTGCCAGCAGTTGGGACAGGGGACACTATGGCTACACCTTC
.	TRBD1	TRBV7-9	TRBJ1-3	CASSPAGTGTNTIYF	TGTGCCAGCAGCCCCGCCGGGACAGGGACGAACACCATATATTTT
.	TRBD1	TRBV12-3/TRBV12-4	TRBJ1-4	CASRWTGEKLFF	TGTGCCAGCAGATGGACAGGGGAAAAACTGTTTTTT
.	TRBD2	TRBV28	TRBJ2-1	CASRLAGVSYNEQFF	TGTGCCAGCAGACTAGCGGGAGTTTCCTACAATGAGCAGTTCTTC
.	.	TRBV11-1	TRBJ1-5	CASSPDGQGNQPQHF	TGTGCCAGCAGCCCCGACGGGCAGGGGAATCAGCCCCAGCATTTT
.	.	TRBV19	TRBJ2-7	CASSTRRDSSDYEQYF	TGTGCCAGTAGTACTCGACGGGATTCATCAGACTACGAGCAGTACTTC
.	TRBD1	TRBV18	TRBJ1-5	CASSPLPTGGYDQPQHF	TGTGCCAGCTCACCACTTCCTACAGGGGGCTACGATCAGCCCCAGCATTTT
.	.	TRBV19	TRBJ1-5	CASRTGLDQPQHF	TGTGCCAGTAGGACAGGCCTAGATCAGCCCCAGCATTTT
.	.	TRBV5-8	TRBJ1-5	CASSLPTGLGPQHF	TGTGCCAGCAGCTTGCCTACTGGACTCGGGCCCCAGCATTTT
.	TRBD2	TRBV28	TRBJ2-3	CASSASGSLLDTQYF	TGTGCCAGCAGTGCTAGCGGGTCCCTCTTAGATACGCAGTATTTT
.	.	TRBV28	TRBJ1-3	CASSLETGLDTIYF	TGTGCCAGCAGTTTGGAAACAGGGTTGGACACCATATATTTT
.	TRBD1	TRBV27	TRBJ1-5	CASSQGAWQPQHF	TGTGCCAGCAGTCAGGGGGCCTGGCAGCCCCAGCATTTT
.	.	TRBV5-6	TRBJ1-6	CASSLRNYGLNSPLHF	TGTGCCAGCAGCTTACGGAACTACGGGTTGAATTCACCCCTCCACTTT
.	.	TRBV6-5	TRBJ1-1	CASGSTGSGDTEAFF	TGTGCCAGCGGAAGTACAGGGAGTGGGGACACTGAAGCTTTCTTT
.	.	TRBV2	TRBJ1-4	CASSGRSGGNEKLFF	TGTGCCAGCAGCGGTAGATCGGGGGGGAATGAAAAACTGTTTTTT
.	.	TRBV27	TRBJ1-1	CASGNGGNTEAFF	TGTGCCAGCGGAAACGGGGGGAACACTGAAGCTTTCTTT
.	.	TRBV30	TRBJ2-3	CAYVRTVSGTDTQYF	TGTGCCTACGTCCGGACAGTTTCGGGCACAGATACGCAGTATTTT
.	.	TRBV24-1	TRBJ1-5	CATSDRGYQPQHF	TGTGCCACCAGTGACAGGGGTTATCAGCCCCAGCATTTT
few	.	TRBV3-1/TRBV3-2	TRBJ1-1	CASSQAVNTEAFF	TGTGCCAGCAGCCAAGCAGTAAACACTGAAGCTTTCTTT
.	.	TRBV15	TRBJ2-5	CATSRGQGETQYF	TGTGCCACCAGCAGGGGGCAGGGAGAGACCCAGTACTTC
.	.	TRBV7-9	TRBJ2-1	CASSGGLSVGQFF	TGTGCCAGCAGCGGGGGACTTTCGGTAGGGCAGTTCTTC
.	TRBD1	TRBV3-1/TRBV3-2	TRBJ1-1	CASSQDPLTGGSTEAFF	TGTGCCAGCAGCCAAGATCCCCTGACAGGGGGAAGCACTGAAGCTTTCTTT
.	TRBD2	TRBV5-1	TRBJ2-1	CASSLMASGYNEQFF	TGCGCCAGCAGCTTGATGGCTAGCGGGTACAATGAGCAGTTCTTC
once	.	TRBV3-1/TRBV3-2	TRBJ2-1	CASSQASLGGNEQFF	TGTGCCAGCAGCCAAGCTTCTCTCGGGGGTAATGAGCAGTTCTTC
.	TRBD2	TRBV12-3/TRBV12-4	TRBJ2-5	CASRGLAGETQYF	TGTGCCAGCAGGGGACTAGCGGGAGAGACCCAGTACTTC
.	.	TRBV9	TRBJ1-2	CASNQDGGNYGYTF	TGTGCCAGCAACCAAGACGGGGGGAACTATGGCTACACCTTC
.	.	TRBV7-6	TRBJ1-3	CASSSTVSGNTIYF	TGTGCCAGCAGCTCGACAGTCTCTGGAAACACCATATATTTT
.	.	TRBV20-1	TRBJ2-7	CSANSVYEQYF	TGCAGTGCAAACAGTGTCTACGAGCAGTACTTC
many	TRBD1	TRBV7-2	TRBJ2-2	CASSFNRGTGELFF	TGTGCCAGCAGCTTTAACAGGGGTACCGGGGAGCTGTTTTTT
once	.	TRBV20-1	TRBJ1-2	CSPTGSYGYTF	TGCAGTCCCACGGGGTCCTATGGCTACACCTTC
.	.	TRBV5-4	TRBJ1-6	CASSRDQNSPLHF	TGTGCCAGCAGCCGGGATCAAAATTCACCCCTCCACTTT
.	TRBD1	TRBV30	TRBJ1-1	CAWSGQGPRVNTEAFF	TGTGCCTGGAGTGGACAGGGACCTCGGGTGAACACTGAAGCTTTCTTT